The 27 T cell receptor beta chains reported below all come from one sample, sequenced in a study of blood T cells in healthy people across ages. A second PCR, run for about 7 to 11 cycles, used a sample-barcoded 5' primer plus a J-beta primer mix. TCRdb reanalysed the 5' RACE reads using MiXCR and keeps one entry per CDR3 protein. The table has fewer than 750,000 distinct CDR3 sequences, 40% to 50% seen once. Sequenced sample: blood. These TCRs come from a man older than 75 in good health.

This clonotype was observed a handful of times. The rearrangement links TRBV4-1 to TRBJ1-2, with TRBD1 identical over 8 bases. Trimming took 0 bases from V and 5 from J; bases not matched to a gene: 8. Germline CDR1 and CDR2: MGHRA and YSYEKL. The CDR3 is 16 residues long. The CDR3 nucleotides read TGCGCCAGCAGCCAAGATGCAGGGGGCATTTCTTATGGCTACACCTTC. It encodes CASSQDAGGISYGYTF.

The sample holds a few counts of this clonotype. The chain carries TRBV5-1 and TRBJ2-4; D is ambiguous. Judging by the DNA end, TRBJ2-7 fits better; the J call may be wrong. This CDR3 is built from 12 residues. The germline V gene encodes CDR1 SGHRS and CDR2 YFSETQ. The CDR3 sequence: CASSFEVGEQYF. DNA for the CDR3: TGCGCCAGCAGCTTCGAGGTTGGCGAGCAGTACTTC.

The CDR3 region has the DNA TGTGCCATCAGTGAGCCGGGACAAACCTACAATGAGCAGTTCTTC. Residues: CAISEPGQTYNEQFF. V and J are TRBV10-3 and TRBJ2-1; a possible D gene is TRBD1 (6 bases). The V gene lost 2 bases and the J gene lost 2 bases, with 10 bases spanning the gap. There are 15 residues in the CDR3. CDR1 is ENHRY and CDR2 is SYGVKD in the germline V gene.

The chain is built from TRBV20-1 and TRBJ1-2; the D is unclear. Germline CDR1 reads DFQATT; CDR2 reads SNEGSKA (reference sequence). The CDR3 consists of 13 residues. Trimming left V 3 bases short and J 7 bases short, with 15 bases between. The CDR3 loop reads CSASTSGGVGYTF. CDR3 coding DNA: TGCAGTGCTAGTACCTCGGGCGGGGTTGGCTACACCTTC.

About this clonotype: No DNA is shown, since the ends of the CDR3 on it are uncertain; the CDR3 is the one TCRdb lists. V gene TRBV21-1 combines with J gene TRBJ2-7; TRBD1, the table's D call, was not compared with the DNA. TRBV21-1 is tagged as a pseudogene. From its first to its last residue, the CDR3 has 16 amino acids. CDR3 sequence: CASSKVGTGATYEQYF.

This chain joins TRBV7-2 and TRBJ2-7, with D possibly being TRBD1 or TRBD2 (5 bases each). TRBJ2-5 explains the end of the DNA better; the J call may be wrong. Germline CDR1 and CDR2: SGHTA and FQGNSA. The CDR3 sequence is 15 residues long. CDR3 sequence reads: CASSPRDPGSLTQYF. The CDR3 DNA is TGTGCCAGCAGCCCCCGGGACCCCGGATCTCTGACCCAGTACTTC.

This chain links TRBV10-3 with TRBJ2-2; D uncertain. Per germline, CDR1 ENHRY and CDR2 SYGVKD. The CDR3 is 14 amino acids. V dropped 10 bases and J dropped 7 bases, with 19 bases sitting between them. CDR3 DNA: TGTGCCACGCTGACCGGGCCCCGAAGCGGGGAGCTGTTTTTT. Protein product: CATLTGPRSGELFF.

This clonotype showed up just a few times. The chain uses TRBV29-1 and TRBJ2-7, with D possibly matching TRBD2 (5 bases). Deletions cut 6 bases from V and 7 bases from J, with 13 bases between. This CDR3 spans 11 amino acids. Germline CDR1 is SQVTM and CDR2 is ANQGSEA. CDR3 region: CSVRVAQEQYF. The CDR3 DNA follows: TGCAGCGTGAGGGTAGCACAGGAGCAGTACTTC.

This chain links TRBV4-1 with TRBJ2-6; 11 bases agree with TRBD2. Germline V gives CDR1 MGHRA, CDR2 YSYEKL. The CDR3 runs to 19 residues. V shed 3 bases and J 1 base; nucleotides not matched to a gene: 8. The CDR3 nucleotides read TGCGCCAGCAGCCATCTGGGACTAGCGGAACCATCTGGGGCCAACGTCCTGACTTTC. It codes for CASSHLGLAEPSGANVLTF.

This clonotype has just one count. The rearrangement links TRBV20-1 to TRBJ1-4, with D unclear. The germline gives CDR1 DFQATT, CDR2 SNEGSKA (reference sequence). Trimming stripped 0 bases from V and 8 bases from J, with 13 bases between. This CDR3 is built from 14 residues. This CDR3 reads CSAREGYLWEKLFF. For the CDR3, the DNA is TGCAGTGCTAGAGAAGGGTACCTTTGGGAAAAACTGTTTTTT.

This rearrangement joins TRBV7-2 to TRBJ2-7; possible D gene TRBD2, 6 bases. V lost 4 bases to trimming and J lost 7 bases, with 29 bases between them. This CDR3 has 18 amino acids. Looked up from germline, CDR1 is SGHTA and CDR2 is FQGNSA. CDR3 bases: TGTGCCAGCAGCTCGACGGGGTTCGGGACCTCGGGGGTTAGGGAGCAGTACTTC. Its translation is CASSSTGFGTSGVREQYF.

This clonotype was seen a single time. J is TRBJ2-3 and V is TRBV11-2; 8 nucleotides agree with TRBD2. This CDR3 has 18 residues. The germline CDR1 and CDR2 sequences are SGHAT and FQNNGV. J was trimmed by 4 bases and V by 0 bases; bases with no gene match: 12. The CDR3 bases are TGTGCCAGCAGCTTAGATGGTGGGTCGGGGGGGCTCTCAGATACGCAGTATTTT. It yields the protein CASSLDGGSGGLSDTQYF.

The chain carries TRBV15 and TRBJ2-1, with a tentative D call TRBD2 (6 bases). V lost 3 bases to trimming and J lost 4 bases, with 13 bases between them. The CDR3 spans 15 residues. Germline loops: CDR1 LNHNV, CDR2 YYDKDF (reference sequence). The CDR3 region is CATSRYSGWYNEQFF. The CDR3, as DNA: TGTGCCACCAGCAGGTATAGCGGATGGTACAATGAGCAGTTCTTC.

Only a few counts were recorded for this clonotype. The CDR3 DNA reads TGTGCCAGCAGTGGTCCCAGCGGGAACCTCTACGAGCAGTACTTC. Translated: CASSGPSGNLYEQYF. The V call is TRBV6-2 or TRBV6-3, the J call TRBJ2-7, with TRBD2 matching over 7 bases. The CDR3 contains 15 residues. The V and J ends lost 5 bases and 3 bases, in that order; junction bases with no gene match: 10. Looked up from germline, CDR1 is MNHEY and CDR2 is SVGEGT.

As to this clonotype: An end of the junction differs from the germline gene, which may be a read error. The chain carries TRBV5-1 and TRBJ2-3; possibly TRBD1 for D (5 bases). The CDR3 runs to 14 residues. Germline values: CDR1 SGHRS, CDR2 YFSETQ. The CDR3 region is CASSLTAGTDMQYF. In DNA form, the CDR3 reads TGCGCCAGCAGCCTGACAGCCGGCACAGATATGCAGTATTTT.

Note on this clonotype: Since a much larger clone is just one base distant, this may be a read error. CDR3 nucleotide sequence: TGTGCCAGCAGCTCCCGGGACAGGACTCACTATGGCTACACCTTC. It encodes CASSSRDRTHYGYTF. V is TRBV7-2 and J is TRBJ1-2; 8 bases fit TRBD1. Losses at the gene ends were 4 bases for V and 3 bases for J; bases not matched to a gene: 7. The germline gives CDR1 SGHTA, CDR2 FQGNSA. The CDR3 consists of 15 residues.

The chain has TRBV29-1 and TRBJ2-3, with D possibly matching TRBD1 (6 bases). V was pared by 6 bases and J by 2 bases, with 9 bases between. The CDR3 runs to 12 residues. Germline-derived CDR1 and CDR2 are SQVTM and ANQGSEA. The DNA of the CDR3 is TGCAGCGTGAGGACAGACACAGATACGCAGTATTTT. This codes for CSVRTDTDTQYF.

J is TRBJ2-3 and V is TRBV19; D may match TRBD1 or TRBD2 (5 bases each). The CDR3 spans 16 residues. Germline lookup yields CDR1 LNHDA and CDR2 SQIVND (reference sequence). Trimming took off 5 bases at V and 3 bases at J, with 18 bases between the two ends. In DNA form, the CDR3 reads TGTGCCAGTAGTCAATTTTCCGGGACCCCGACAGATACGCAGTATTTT. Its protein is CASSQFSGTPTDTQYF.

The chain uses TRBV2 and TRBJ1-5, with D unclear. V lost 7 bases and J 4 bases, leaving 11 bases between the germline ends. This CDR3 region has 13 residues. CDR1 SNHLY and CDR2 FYNNEI come from the germline V gene. CDR3 in DNA: TGTGCCAGCACAGAGGAGGTAAATCAGCCCCAGCATTTT. It yields the protein CASTEEVNQPQHF.

The chain employs TRBV20-1 and TRBJ2-1; unclear D gene. The V gene lost 0 bases and the J gene lost 0 bases, with 15 bases spanning the gap. CDR1 is DFQATT, CDR2 SNEGSKA, per germline (reference sequence). The CDR3 runs to 17 residues. The DNA of the CDR3 is TGCAGTGCTAGAGATCATAAGAACAGCCGCTCCTACAATGAGCAGTTCTTC. Amino acids: CSARDHKNSRSYNEQFF.

V gene TRBV5-1 combines with J gene TRBJ2-1, with D possibly matching TRBD1 (5 bases). V dropped 9 bases and J dropped 1 base, with 11 bases sitting between them. The V gene's germline CDR1 is SGHRS and CDR2 YFSETQ. This CDR3 has 13 amino acids. CDR3 coding DNA: TGCGCCACCTCACAGGAGTCCTACAATGAGCAGTTCTTC. This encodes CATSQESYNEQFF.

The CDR3 sequence: CASSQLSTGDGGYTF. The CDR3 region has the DNA TGTGCCAGCAGCCAACTCTCGACAGGGGATGGGGGCTACACCTTC. The V call is TRBV4-2, the J call TRBJ1-2, with 8 bases matching TRBD1. The CDR3 totals 15 residues. Germline V gene data show CDR1 as LGHNA and CDR2 as YNFKEQ. V was clipped by 2 bases and J by 8 bases; unmatched bases: 10.

The table lists this clonotype with a few counts. The chain couples TRBV20-1 to TRBJ2-7; a possible D gene is TRBD2 (6 bases). CDR3 length: 14 residues. Deletions cut 6 bases from V and 3 bases from J, with 18 bases between. CDR1 is DFQATT, CDR2 SNEGSKA, per germline (reference sequence). CDR3 nucleotide sequence: TGCAGTGCCCTACCGCGGGGACCGAACTACGAGCAGTACTTC. It translates to CSALPRGPNYEQYF.

The CDR3 here is CASSPHQGGTEAFF. In DNA, the CDR3 is TGCGCCAGCAGCCCTCACCAGGGGGGGACTGAAGCTTTCTTT. J is TRBJ1-1 and V is TRBV5-1; TRBD1 agrees at 7 bases. V shed 4 bases, J shed 5 bases, and the junction held 8 bases outside the gene matches. The V gene's germline CDR1 is SGHRS and CDR2 YFSETQ. CDR3 size: 14 residues. Full variable domain (missing parts from reference TRBV5-1 and TRBJ1-1): KAGVTQTPRYLIKTRGQQVTLSCSPISGHRSVSWYQQTPGQGLQFLFEYFSETQRNKGNFPGRFSGRQFSNSRSEMNVSTLELGDSALYLCASSPHQGGTEAFFGQGTRLTVV.

This clonotype was picked up many times. The rearrangement links TRBV7-9 to TRBJ1-1; a weak D match, TRBD1 (5 bases). Trimming took 5 bases from V and 5 from J, leaving 15 bases between them. The CDR3 is made up of 14 amino acids. CDR1 is SEHNR and CDR2 is FQNEAQ in the germline V gene (reference sequence). The chain's CDR3 is CASSPGLRGTEAFF. Written as DNA, the CDR3 is TGTGCCAGCAGCCCGGGACTTCGAGGAACTGAAGCTTTCTTT.

The V and J genes are TRBV7-8 and TRBJ2-3, with D maybe TRBD1 (6 bases). Germline CDR1 and CDR2: SGHVS and FQNEAQ. With 4 bases removed from V and 0 bases from J, the gap between germline ends came to 14 bases. The CDR3 covers 16 residues. CDR3 sequence: CASSSDRWTSTDTQYF. The CDR3, as DNA: TGTGCCAGCAGCTCCGACAGGTGGACTAGCACAGATACGCAGTATTTT.

The V gene is TRBV2, the J gene TRBJ2-5; D possibly matches TRBD1 or TRBD2 (5 bases each). This CDR3 region has 10 residues. V lost 4 bases to trimming and J lost 9 bases, with 6 bases between them. Looked up from germline, CDR1 is SNHLY and CDR2 is FYNNEI. The CDR3 DNA sequence: TGTGCCAGCAGTGGGGGACCCCAGTACTTC. Residues: CASSGGPQYF.